The clone carrying this TCR beta chain was found a few times. What it binds is not known. These data are taken from a study of T cell repertoires in breast cancer. Overall study findings and caveats: Tumor-involved sentinel lymph nodes shared about fourfold more TCRs with matched tumors than tumor-free nodes (around 8.2% versus 1.8%).

During the second nested PCR, blocking oligonucleotides suppressed genes that were not paired. TCRdb reprocessed the emulsion pairing reads via MiXCR and lists one record per CDR3 protein. The sample includes around 43,000 distinct CDR3 sequences, 35% to 50% of them seen just once. The V end was cut by 5 bases, the J end by 4 bases, with 17 bases between. Germline values: CDR1 LNHDA, CDR2 SQIVND (reference sequence). This CDR3 is 15 amino acids long. The expanded emulsion RT-PCR method captured paired alpha and beta chains from CD8+ T cells. This clonotype was obtained from a pool of human donors with breast cancer or a healthy control (not recorded which). What was sequenced was CD8+ T cells. The chain recombines TRBV19 with TRBJ2-5; the D gene is possibly TRBD2 (5 bases). This CDR3 is CASSPGGASRETQYF. The CDR3, as DNA: TGTGCCAGTAGTCCAGGAGGTGCTAGCCGAGAGACCCAGTACTTC.